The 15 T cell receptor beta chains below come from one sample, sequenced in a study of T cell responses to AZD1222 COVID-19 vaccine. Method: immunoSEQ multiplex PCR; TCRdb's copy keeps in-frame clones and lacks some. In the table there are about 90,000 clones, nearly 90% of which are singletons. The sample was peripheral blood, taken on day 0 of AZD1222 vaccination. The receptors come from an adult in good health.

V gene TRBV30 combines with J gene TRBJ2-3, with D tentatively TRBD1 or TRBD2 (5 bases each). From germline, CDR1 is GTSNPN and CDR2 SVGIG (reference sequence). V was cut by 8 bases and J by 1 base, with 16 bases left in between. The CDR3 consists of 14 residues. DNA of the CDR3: TGTGCCCTCCAGAGGGGTGAAGGCACAGATACGCAGTATTTT. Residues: CALQRGEGTDTQYF.

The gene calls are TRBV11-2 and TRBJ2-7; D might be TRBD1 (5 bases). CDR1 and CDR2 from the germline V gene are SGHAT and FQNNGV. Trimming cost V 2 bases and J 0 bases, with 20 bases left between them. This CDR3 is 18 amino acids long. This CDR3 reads CASSLTAGSAISSYEQYF. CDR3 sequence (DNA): TGTGCCAGCAGCTTAACAGCAGGGTCTGCCATAAGCTCCTACGAGCAGTACTTC. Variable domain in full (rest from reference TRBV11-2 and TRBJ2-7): EAGVAQSPRYKIIEKRQSVAFWCNPISGHATLYWYQQILGQGPKLLIQFQNNGVVDDSQLPKDRFSAERLKGVDSTLKIQPAKLEDSAVYLCASSLTAGSAISSYEQYFGPGTRLTVT.

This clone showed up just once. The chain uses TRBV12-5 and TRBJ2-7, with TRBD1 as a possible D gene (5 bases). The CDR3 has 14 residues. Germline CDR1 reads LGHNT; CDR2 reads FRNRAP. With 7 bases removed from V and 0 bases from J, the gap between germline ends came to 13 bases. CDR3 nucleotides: TGTGCTAGTGCCGTCGACAGCCCCTCCTACGAGCAGTACTTC. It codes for CASAVDSPSYEQYF.

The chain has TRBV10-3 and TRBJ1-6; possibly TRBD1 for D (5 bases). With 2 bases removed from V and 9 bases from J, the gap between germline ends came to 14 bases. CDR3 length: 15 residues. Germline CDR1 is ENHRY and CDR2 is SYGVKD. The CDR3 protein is CAISERGQGGSPLHF. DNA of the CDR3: TGTGCCATCAGTGAGCGCGGTCAGGGTGGTTCACCCCTCCACTTT.

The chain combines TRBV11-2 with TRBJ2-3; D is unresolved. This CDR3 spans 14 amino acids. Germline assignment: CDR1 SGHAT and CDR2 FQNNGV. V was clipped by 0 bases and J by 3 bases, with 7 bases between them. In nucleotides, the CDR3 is TGTGCCAGCAGCTTAGATCTGAGGACAGATACGCAGTATTTT. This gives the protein CASSLDLRTDTQYF.

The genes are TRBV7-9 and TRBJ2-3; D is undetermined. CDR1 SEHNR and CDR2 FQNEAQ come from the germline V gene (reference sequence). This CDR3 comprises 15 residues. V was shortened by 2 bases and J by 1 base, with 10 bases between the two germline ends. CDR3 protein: CASSLRDWGTDTQYF. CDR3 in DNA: TGTGCCAGCAGCTTAAGGGATTGGGGCACAGATACGCAGTATTTT.

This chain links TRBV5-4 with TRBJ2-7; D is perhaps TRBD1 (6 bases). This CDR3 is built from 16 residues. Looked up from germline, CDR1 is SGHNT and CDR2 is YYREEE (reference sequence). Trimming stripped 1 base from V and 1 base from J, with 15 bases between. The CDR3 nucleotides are TGTGCCAGCAGCTTGTTCCCGAGAGGGGGTTCCTACGAGCAGTACTTC. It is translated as CASSLFPRGGSYEQYF.

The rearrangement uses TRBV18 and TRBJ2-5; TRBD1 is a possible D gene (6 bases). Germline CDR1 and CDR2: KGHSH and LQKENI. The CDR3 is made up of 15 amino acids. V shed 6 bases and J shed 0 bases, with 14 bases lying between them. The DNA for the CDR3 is TGTGCCAGCTCTTTGATTTACAGGGACCAAGAGACCCAGTACTTC. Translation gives CASSLIYRDQETQYF.

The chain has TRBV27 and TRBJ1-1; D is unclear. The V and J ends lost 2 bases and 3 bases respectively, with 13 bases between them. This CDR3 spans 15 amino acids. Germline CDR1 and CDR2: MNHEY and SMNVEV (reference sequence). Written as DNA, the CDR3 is TGTGCCAGCAGTTTAACGGGCCAGTACTACACTGAAGCTTTCTTT. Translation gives CASSLTGQYYTEAFF.

The CDR3 is CATSGFTGELFF. The CDR3, as DNA: TGTGCCACCAGTGGGTTTACCGGGGAGCTGTTTTTT. The rearrangement links TRBV15 to TRBJ2-2, with no clear D. Per germline, CDR1 LNHNV and CDR2 YYDKDF (reference sequence). V was trimmed by 6 bases and J by 5 bases, leaving 7 bases between them. This CDR3 spans 12 amino acids.

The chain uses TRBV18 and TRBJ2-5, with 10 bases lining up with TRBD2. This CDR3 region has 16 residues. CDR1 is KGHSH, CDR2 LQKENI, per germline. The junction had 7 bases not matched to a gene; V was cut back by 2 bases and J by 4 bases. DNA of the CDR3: TGTGCCAGCTCACCAGGTTCTAGCGGGAGAGGAGAGACCCAGTACTTC. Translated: CASSPGSSGRGETQYF.

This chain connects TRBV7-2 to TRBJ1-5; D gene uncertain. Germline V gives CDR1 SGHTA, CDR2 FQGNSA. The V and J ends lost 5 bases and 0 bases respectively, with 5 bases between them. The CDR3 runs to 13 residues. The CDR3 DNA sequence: TGTGCCAGCAGCCCCGTTAGCAATCAGCCCCAGCATTTT. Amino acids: CASSPVSNQPQHF. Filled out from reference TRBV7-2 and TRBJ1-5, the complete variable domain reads GAGVSQSPSNKVTEKGKDVELRCDPISGHTALYWYRQSLGQGLEFLIYFQGNSAPDKSGLPSDRFSAERTGGSVSTLTIQRTQQEDSAVYLCASSPVSNQPQHFGDGTRLSIL.

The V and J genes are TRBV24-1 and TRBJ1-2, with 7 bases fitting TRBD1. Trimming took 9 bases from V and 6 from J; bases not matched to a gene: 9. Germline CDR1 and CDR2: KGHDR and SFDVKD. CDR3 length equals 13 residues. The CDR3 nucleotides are TGTGCCACCCGGGACAGAGGGGGCGATGGCTACACCTTC. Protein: CATRDRGGDGYTF.

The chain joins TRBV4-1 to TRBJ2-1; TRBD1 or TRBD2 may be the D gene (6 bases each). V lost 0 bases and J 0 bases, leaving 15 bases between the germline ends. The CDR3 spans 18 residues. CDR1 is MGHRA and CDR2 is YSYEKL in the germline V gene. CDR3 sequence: CASSQEPGDLNSYNEQFF. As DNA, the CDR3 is TGCGCCAGCAGCCAAGAACCAGGGGACTTAAACTCCTACAATGAGCAGTTCTTC.

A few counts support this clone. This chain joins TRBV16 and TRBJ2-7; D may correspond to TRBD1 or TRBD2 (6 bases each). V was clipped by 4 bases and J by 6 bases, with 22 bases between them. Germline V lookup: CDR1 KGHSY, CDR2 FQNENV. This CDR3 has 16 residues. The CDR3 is CASSREQGPEGGEQYF. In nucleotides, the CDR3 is TGTGCCAGCAGCCGCGAACAGGGACCCGAGGGGGGCGAGCAGTACTTC.